A single sample gave rise to the 30 T cell receptor beta chains below, sequenced in a study of blood T cell repertoires in COVID-19. Here immunoSEQ multiplex PCR was the method, and the copy in TCRdb shows in-frame clones only, minus some. This table has 150,000 to 200,000 clones, 80% to 85% appearing once. Sequenced: PBMCs or T cells enriched from blood (not recorded which). The receptors here all came from a man between 40 and 49 years old who had recovered from COVID-19.

In this sample, this clone turned up a few times. The chain joins TRBV4-2 to TRBJ2-7; D is possibly TRBD1 (6 bases). V shed 1 base and J shed 2 bases, with 9 bases lying between them. This CDR3 region has 14 residues. Germline lookup yields CDR1 LGHNA and CDR2 YNFKEQ. Here the CDR3 reads CASSQGAGAYEQYF. CDR3 bases: TGTGCCAGCAGCCAAGGGGCAGGGGCCTACGAGCAGTACTTC.

This clone was counted a single time. The rearrangement joins TRBV4-1 to TRBJ1-4, with D unclear. Germline CDR1 reads MGHRA; CDR2 reads YSYEKL. This CDR3 is built from 17 residues. Trimming took 3 bases from V and 14 from J, leaving 28 bases between them. CDR3 nucleotides: TGCGCCAGCAGCCACGGCCAAGAGGGAGGCAGCAGATATGGGCTGTTTTTT. Amino acids: CASSHGQEGGSRYGLFF.

The genes are TRBV28 and TRBJ2-7, with D tentatively TRBD2 (6 bases). The germline CDR1 and CDR2 sequences are MDHEN and SYDVKM. V gave up 0 bases and J gave up 1 base, with 10 bases separating them. This CDR3 region has 15 residues. The CDR3 here is CASSLWQGGSYEQYF. CDR3 DNA sequence: TGTGCCAGCAGTTTATGGCAGGGAGGATCCTACGAGCAGTACTTC.

The CDR3 loop is CASSLGGVERSPLHF. CDR3 sequence (DNA): TGCGCCAGCAGCTTGGGGGGAGTAGAGCGTTCACCCCTCCACTTT. The V gene is TRBV5-1, the J gene TRBJ1-6; the D is unclear. Per germline, CDR1 SGHRS and CDR2 YFSETQ. The length of the CDR3 is 15 residues. Between the trimmed V and J ends, which lost 0 bases and 9 bases, there was a span of 13 bases.

This clone showed up just a few times. This rearrangement joins TRBV7-9 to TRBJ2-7, with a weak D call TRBD1 (6 bases). CDR1 and CDR2 (germline): SEHNR, FQNEAQ (reference sequence). Trimming took off 9 bases at V and 2 bases at J, with 23 bases between the two ends. This CDR3 contains 16 residues. CDR3 DNA sequence: TGTGCCAGTGAGACTCTCGGAAGACAGGAGACCTACGAGCAGTACTTC. It translates to CASETLGRQETYEQYF.

About this clone: This specimen includes other DNA sequences encoding the same CDR3. J is TRBJ1-6 and V is TRBV3-1 (or the pseudogene TRBV3-2), with D tentatively TRBD1 (5 bases). The ends were cut back, 1 base at V and 13 bases at J, with 11 bases in the middle. From germline, CDR1 is LGHDT and CDR2 YNNKEL (reference sequence). The length of the CDR3 is 13 residues. The CDR3 reads CASSQVRESPLHF. The CDR3 nucleotides are TGTGCCAGCAGCCAAGTCAGGGAAAGTCCCCTCCACTTT.

Comment on this clone: Other nucleotide sequences from this sample produce the same CDR3. The chain has TRBV28 and TRBJ1-5, with 7 positions matching TRBD1. V shed 3 bases and J 6 bases; nucleotides not matched to a gene: 5. The V gene's germline CDR1 is MDHEN and CDR2 SYDVKM. The CDR3 extends over 14 amino acids. The CDR3 is CASSLYRGGQPQHF. CDR3 nucleotide sequence: TGTGCCAGCAGTTTGTACAGGGGCGGTCAGCCCCAGCATTTT.

V gene TRBV6-1 combines with J gene TRBJ1-2, with TRBD1 as a possible D gene (6 bases). This CDR3 contains 14 residues. Trimming cost V 3 bases and J 4 bases, with 12 bases left between them. Looked up from germline, CDR1 is MNHNS and CDR2 is SASEGT. The CDR3 is CASSDPQGFYGYTF. The CDR3 DNA reads as TGTGCCAGCAGTGACCCCCAGGGGTTCTATGGCTACACCTTC.

The rearrangement uses TRBV10-2 and TRBJ1-5, with D unclear. Trimming removed 5 bases from V and 4 bases from J, with 9 bases in between. The CDR3 has 13 amino acids. Germline CDR1 and CDR2: WSHSY and SAAADI. The CDR3: CASSRLLNQPQHF. The CDR3 DNA reads as TGCGCCAGCAGTCGATTGCTAAATCAGCCCCAGCATTTT.

This clone has just a few counts. CDR3 in amino acids: CASSQKRFGNTIYF. CDR3 nucleotide sequence: TGTGCCAGCAGCCAAAAGCGTTTTGGAAACACCATATATTTT. V usage is TRBV3-1 (or the pseudogene TRBV3-2) and J usage is TRBJ1-3; D gene unclear. CDR1 is LGHDT, CDR2 YNNKEL, per germline (reference sequence). The V gene lost 2 bases and the J gene lost 3 bases, with 8 bases spanning the gap. This CDR3 is built from 14 residues.

V gene TRBV2 combines with J gene TRBJ1-2, with 10 bases aligning to TRBD1. This CDR3 region has 14 residues. The V gene's germline CDR1 is SNHLY and CDR2 FYNNEI. The J segment lost 4 bases and the V segment lost 8 bases, leaving 7 bases of the junction unmatched. The CDR3 coding sequence is TGTGCCAGCTTGCGGACAGGGGGTATCTATGGCTACACCTTC. Translated, it gives CASLRTGGIYGYTF.

The chain employs TRBV9 and TRBJ2-2; tentatively, D is TRBD2 (5 bases). Germline V gene data show CDR1 as SGDLS and CDR2 as YYNGEE. The length of the CDR3 is 12 residues. The germline V and J ends were trimmed by 5 bases and 7 bases, with 9 bases remaining between them. The CDR3 DNA reads TGTGCCAGCAGTGTCCGGGGCGGGGAGCTGTTTTTT. This encodes CASSVRGGELFF.

The CDR3 reads CASSPGPGTSGYTDTQYF. The DNA for the CDR3 is TGCGCCAGCAGCCCGGGCCCCGGGACTAGCGGTTACACAGATACGCAGTATTTT. The V and J genes are TRBV4-3 and TRBJ2-3, with 11 bases identical to TRBD2. This CDR3 has 18 amino acids. Trimming took 4 bases from V and 2 from J; bases not matched to a gene: 11. In germline, CDR1 is LGHNA, CDR2 YSLEER.

This chain links TRBV14 with TRBJ1-4; tentative D call: TRBD1 (6 bases). Between the trimmed V and J ends, which lost 0 bases and 12 bases, there was a span of 8 bases. CDR1 is SGHDN and CDR2 is FVKESK in the germline V gene. CDR3 length: 12 residues. The DNA for the CDR3 is TGTGCCAGCAGCCAAGACAGGGGAGAACTGTTTTTT. Translation: CASSQDRGELFF.

This chain's CDR3 is CASSSTPGSVQPQHF. Here the CDR3 DNA reads TGTGCCAGCAGTTCCACCCCGGGGTCCGTCCAGCCCCAGCATTTT. The V and J genes are TRBV27 and TRBJ1-5; D unclear. Germline CDR1 and CDR2: MNHEY and SMNVEV (reference sequence). The CDR3 contains 15 residues. Trimming took 4 bases from V and 7 from J, leaving 17 bases between them.

There are a few counts of this clone. In the same sample, other DNA sequences code for this CDR3. The V gene is TRBV27, the J gene TRBJ1-2; a weak D match, TRBD1 (5 bases). The CDR3 loop spans 14 amino acids. V shed 5 bases and J shed 5 bases, with 15 bases lying between them. Germline assignment: CDR1 MNHEY and CDR2 SMNVEV (reference sequence). In DNA form, the CDR3 reads TGTGCCAGCAGTCTCGGACCCGGGGGGTATGGCTACACCTTC. Amino acids: CASSLGPGGYGYTF.

This chain joins TRBV9 and TRBJ2-1, with 9 bases fitting TRBD2. The CDR3 is 16 residues long. The trim removed 3 bases at V and 4 bases at J, leaving 8 bases unmatched. Germline CDR1 and CDR2: SGDLS and YYNGEE. CDR3 in amino acids: CASSGRSGGLYNEQFF. CDR3 bases: TGTGCCAGCAGCGGGCGGAGCGGGGGGTTGTACAATGAGCAGTTCTTC.

The chain employs TRBV4-2 and TRBJ1-5; no clear D gene. CDR1 and CDR2 (germline): LGHNA, YNFKEQ. The CDR3 runs 16 residues. Deletions cut 0 bases from V and 3 bases from J, with 12 bases between. CDR3 region: CASSQDTGQFNQPQHF. CDR3 DNA sequence: TGTGCCAGCAGCCAAGATACTGGGCAGTTCAATCAGCCCCAGCATTTT.

This chain joins TRBV5-1 and TRBJ1-1, with TRBD1 matching over 7 bases. This CDR3 spans 16 amino acids. V lost 2 bases to trimming and J lost 5 bases; unmatched junction nucleotides: 12. CDR1 is SGHRS, CDR2 YFSETQ, per germline. The CDR3 nucleotides read TGCGCCAGCAGCTTAACGCCACAGGGGCTATCGACTGAAGCTTTCTTT. Protein product: CASSLTPQGLSTEAFF.

This chain joins TRBV10-2 and TRBJ2-5; 10 nucleotides match TRBD2. The V segment lost 7 bases and the J segment 2 bases; nucleotides outside the gene matches: 7. Per germline, CDR1 WSHSY and CDR2 SAAADI. This CDR3 spans 15 amino acids. The CDR3 sequence is CASKKLAGPQETQYF. As DNA, the CDR3 is TGCGCCAGCAAAAAACTAGCGGGACCGCAAGAGACCCAGTACTTC.

The J gene is TRBJ1-2, the V gene TRBV4-3; 7 bases fit TRBD1. The germline V gene has CDR1 LGHNA and CDR2 YSLEER. J was trimmed by 4 bases and V by 0 bases; bases with no gene match: 14. The CDR3 sequence is 18 residues long. CDR3 in amino acids: CASSQDTLTGPGGYGYTF. In DNA, the CDR3 is TGCGCCAGCAGCCAAGATACCTTGACAGGGCCCGGAGGCTATGGCTACACCTTC.

V and J are TRBV28 and TRBJ2-7, with D hard to call. The CDR3 is 12 amino acids. The ends were cut back, 3 bases at V and 3 bases at J, with 6 bases in the middle. The germline CDR1 and CDR2 sequences are MDHEN and SYDVKM. This CDR3 is CASSFTSYEQYF. The DNA of the CDR3 is TGTGCCAGCAGTTTTACCAGCTACGAGCAGTACTTC.

The rearrangement links TRBV19 to TRBJ2-1, with a weak D call TRBD2 (6 bases). The CDR3 length is 19 residues. V lost 0 bases and J 0 bases, leaving 18 bases between the germline ends. The germline gives CDR1 LNHDA, CDR2 SQIVND (reference sequence). CDR3 region: CASSIDRGWRGDSYNEQFF. The CDR3 DNA reads TGTGCCAGTAGTATAGATCGTGGATGGCGGGGCGACTCCTACAATGAGCAGTTCTTC.

The V call is TRBV19, the J call TRBJ2-5; 13 nucleotides align to TRBD2. The J segment lost 4 bases and the V segment lost 5 bases, leaving 4 bases of the junction unmatched. Per the germline V gene, CDR1 is LNHDA and CDR2 is SQIVND (reference sequence). The CDR3 runs 15 residues. CDR3 residues: CASSLRLAGGETQYF. The CDR3 nucleotides are TGTGCCAGTAGTCTCCGACTAGCGGGGGGAGAGACCCAGTACTTC.

V usage is TRBV7-2 and J usage is TRBJ2-7; D not certain. The CDR3 sequence is 13 residues long. The V end lost 1 base, the J end lost 4 bases, and 8 bases lay between the germline ends. Germline V gene sequence: CDR1 SGHTA, CDR2 FQGNSA. The CDR3 loop reads CASSLDPSYEQYF. CDR3 nucleotides: TGTGCCAGCAGCTTAGATCCCTCTTACGAGCAGTACTTC.

The genes are TRBV5-6 and TRBJ2-7; tentative D call: TRBD1 (6 bases). The CDR3 runs 15 residues. Germline CDR1 and CDR2: SGHDT and YYEEEE. Deletions cut 3 bases from V and 5 bases from J, with 18 bases between. The CDR3: CASSSLDRPLHEQYF. Here the CDR3 DNA reads TGTGCCAGCAGCTCCTTAGACAGGCCGTTACACGAGCAGTACTTC.

V gene TRBV4-1 combines with J gene TRBJ1-5; TRBD1 aligns across 7 bases. Germline V gene sequence: CDR1 MGHRA, CDR2 YSYEKL. The CDR3 runs 15 residues. The V and J ends lost 0 bases and 5 bases, in that order; junction bases with no gene match: 4. The DNA of the CDR3 is TGCGCCAGCAGCCAAGAGGGGACAGAATATCAGCCCCAGCATTTT. Translation: CASSQEGTEYQPQHF.

This clone is classed as medium-sized. J is TRBJ1-1 and V is TRBV4-3; the D gene is possibly TRBD1 (5 bases). From germline, CDR1 is LGHNA and CDR2 YSLEER. The CDR3 is made up of 16 amino acids. The ends were cut back, 4 bases at V and 10 bases at J, with 25 bases in the middle. The CDR3 DNA reads TGCGCCAGCAGCCCCACCGCCGCGGCGGCAGGGATGGGAGCTTTCTTT. This encodes CASSPTAAAAGMGAFF.

V gene TRBV12-3 or TRBV12-4 combines with J gene TRBJ1-2; D is undetermined. Trimming cost V 2 bases and J 4 bases, with 8 bases left between them. The CDR3 totals 13 residues. CDR3 in amino acids: CASSLPVSYGYTF. In nucleotides, the CDR3 is TGTGCCAGCAGTTTACCAGTCTCCTATGGCTACACCTTC.

The CDR3 DNA follows: TGTGCCAGCAGCTCCGAGGGCCGGGTCTACGAGCAGTACTTC. Translating gives CASSSEGRVYEQYF. The V and J genes are TRBV5-6 and TRBJ2-7; possibly TRBD2 for D (5 bases). Germline V gives CDR1 SGHDT, CDR2 YYEEEE. The V and J ends lost 3 bases and 3 bases respectively, with 13 bases between them. This CDR3 has 14 amino acids.